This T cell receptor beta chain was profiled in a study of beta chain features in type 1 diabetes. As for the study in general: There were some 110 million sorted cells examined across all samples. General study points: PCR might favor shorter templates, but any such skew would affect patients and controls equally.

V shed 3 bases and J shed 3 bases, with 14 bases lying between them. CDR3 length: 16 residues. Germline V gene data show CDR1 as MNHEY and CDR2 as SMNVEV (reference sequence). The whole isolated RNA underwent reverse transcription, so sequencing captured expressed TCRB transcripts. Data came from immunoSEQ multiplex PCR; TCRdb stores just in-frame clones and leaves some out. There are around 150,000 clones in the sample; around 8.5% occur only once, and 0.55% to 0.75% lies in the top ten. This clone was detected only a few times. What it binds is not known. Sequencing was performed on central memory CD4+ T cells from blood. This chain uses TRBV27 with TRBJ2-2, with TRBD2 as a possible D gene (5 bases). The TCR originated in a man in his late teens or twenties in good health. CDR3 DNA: TGTGCCAGCAGTTTTATGTCGGGGTTGGACACCGGGGAGCTGTTTTTT. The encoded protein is CASSFMSGLDTGELFF.